The next 3 T cell receptor beta chains were all read from a single sample in a study of beta chain features in type 1 diabetes. All of the isolated RNA was reverse transcribed, so expressed TCRB transcripts were sequenced. The repertoire was sequenced with immunoSEQ multiplex PCR; TCRdb's copy has only in-frame clones and lacks some. Among 300,000 to 400,000 clones listed, 7.5% to 9% were seen once. Sequencing was performed on central memory CD4+ T cells from blood. These receptors originate from a woman in her late teens or twenties in good health.

This clone has a handful of counts. The chain is built from TRBV6-5 and TRBJ2-2; 8 positions match TRBD2. Germline CDR1 MNHEY, CDR2 SVGAGI. The CDR3 runs 15 residues. The ends lost 6 bases at V and 4 bases at J; junction bases unmatched: 7. CDR3 amino acids: CASRPGGPSTGELFF. The CDR3, as DNA: TGTGCCAGCAGACCGGGAGGGCCTAGCACCGGGGAGCTGTTTTTT.

This clone was seen many times. The chain uses TRBV7-9 and TRBJ2-7; 9 bases are a match to TRBD2. Germline CDR1 and CDR2: SEHNR and FQNEAQ (reference sequence). Trimming took 2 bases from V and 0 from J; bases not matched to a gene: 5. The CDR3 is made up of 16 amino acids. DNA for the CDR3: TGTGCCAGCAGCTTATTGGCGGGAGGGAGCTCCTACGAGCAGTACTTC. Protein product: CASSLLAGGSSYEQYF.

In its sample, this clone was seen a few times. The J gene is TRBJ2-6, the V gene TRBV5-1; possibly TRBD1 or TRBD2 for D (5 bases each). Looked up from germline, CDR1 is SGHRS and CDR2 is YFSETQ. V gave up 4 bases and J gave up 0 bases, with 17 bases separating them. The CDR3 loop spans 18 amino acids. The CDR3 DNA sequence: TGCGCCAGCAGCGGAACCGGGACGCTGAACTCTGGGGCCAACGTCCTGACTTTC. It specifies CASSGTGTLNSGANVLTF.